The next 27 T cell receptor beta chains were all read from a single sample in a study of blood T cells in healthy people across ages. Primers used in a second PCR of roughly 6 to 11 cycles were a sample-barcoded 5' primer and a J-beta primer mix. Each CDR3 protein gets one entry after TCRdb re-called the 5' RACE reads with MiXCR. This sample has about 690,000 distinct CDR3 sequences; 40% to 45% occur once, and the top ten carry around 32%. Specimen: blood. These TCRs come from an elderly man in good health.

The chain couples TRBV2 to TRBJ1-1, with a tentative D call TRBD1 (5 bases). The V end lost 0 bases, the J end lost 8 bases, and 10 bases lay between the germline ends. The germline V gene has CDR1 SNHLY and CDR2 FYNNEI. The CDR3 is made up of 13 amino acids. CDR3 sequence reads: CASSEANRREAFF. CDR3 nucleotide sequence: TGTGCCAGCAGTGAAGCTAACAGGAGAGAAGCTTTCTTT.

This chain links TRBV6-2 or TRBV6-3 with TRBJ2-1; possible D gene TRBD1, 6 bases. CDR3 length equals 14 residues. The germline V gene has CDR1 MNHEY and CDR2 SVGEGT. The V gene lost 7 bases and the J gene lost 0 bases, with 10 bases spanning the gap. The CDR3: CASIADSSYNEQFF. The CDR3 DNA is TGTGCCAGCATTGCGGACAGCTCCTACAATGAGCAGTTCTTC.

The rearrangement uses TRBV5-4 and TRBJ2-3; tentatively, D is TRBD1 or TRBD2 (6 bases each). Germline V gives CDR1 SGHNT, CDR2 YYREEE (reference sequence). V lost 6 bases and J 5 bases, leaving 19 bases between the germline ends. The CDR3 length is 15 residues. The CDR3: CASMPPGAAGDTQYF. Written as DNA, the CDR3 is TGTGCCAGCATGCCCCCGGGGGCGGCTGGAGATACGCAGTATTTT.

For this clonotype: This could be a read error, since a much larger clone is one nucleotide away. The chain couples TRBV6-5 to TRBJ2-7, with TRBD1 matching 7 bases. J lost 6 bases, V lost 4 bases, and 15 bases had no gene match. Germline assignment: CDR1 MNHEY and CDR2 SVGAGI. This CDR3 region has 16 residues. The CDR3 is CASSSLPRTGQSEQYF. DNA of the CDR3: TGTGCCAGCAGTTCACTCCCTAGGACAGGTCAGTCCGAGCAGTACTTC.

This clonotype was found a few times. The rearrangement links TRBV3-1 to TRBJ1-2; TRBD1 might be the D (5 bases). V lost 3 bases to trimming and J lost 7 bases, with 15 bases between them. The CDR3 is made up of 14 amino acids. Germline V gene data show CDR1 as LGHDT and CDR2 as YNNKEL (reference sequence). CDR3 loop: CASSQDTLSPGYTF. The CDR3 nucleotides are TGTGCCAGCAGCCAGGACACCCTCTCCCCTGGCTACACCTTC.

This clonotype showed up just once. This chain joins TRBV7-9 and TRBJ1-1; a possible D gene is TRBD1 (6 bases). This CDR3 is 15 amino acids long. Germline CDR1 and CDR2: SEHNR and FQNEAQ (reference sequence). Trimming removed 1 base at V and 3 bases at J, with 12 bases between. This CDR3 is CASSLEVQGDTEAFF. CDR3 in DNA: TGTGCCAGCAGCTTAGAGGTACAGGGAGACACTGAAGCTTTCTTT. Supplemented by reference TRBV7-9 and TRBJ1-1, the full variable domain reads DTGVSQNPRHKITKRGQNVTFRCDPISEHNRLYWYRQTLGQGPEFLTYFQNEAQLEKSRLLSDRFSAERPKGSFSTLEIQRTEQGDSAMYLCASSLEVQGDTEAFFGQGTRLTVV.

The V and J genes are TRBV6-6 and TRBJ1-2, with TRBD1 matching over 10 bases. Germline loops: CDR1 MNHNY, CDR2 SVGAGI (reference sequence). The CDR3 spans 15 residues. The V and J ends lost 6 bases and 3 bases, in that order; junction bases with no gene match: 7. The CDR3 DNA is TGTGCCAGCAGAACCGGGACAGGGGCGGACTATGGCTACACCTTC. This encodes CASRTGTGADYGYTF.

This clonotype was recorded once. The V gene is TRBV9, the J gene TRBJ2-3; D is perhaps TRBD1 (5 bases). CDR1 is SGDLS and CDR2 is YYNGEE in the germline V gene. This CDR3 has 15 amino acids. Trimming removed 2 bases from V and 2 bases from J, with 12 bases in between. The CDR3 region has the DNA TGTGCCAGCAGCGTTGGAAGTGGGGCCACAGATACGCAGTATTTT. Translating it yields CASSVGSGATDTQYF.

This clonotype showed up just a few times. The CDR3 DNA follows: TGTGCCAGCAGGGGGGACAGGGGGCAAGATTCACCCCTCCACTTT. It is translated as CASRGDRGQDSPLHF. The chain employs TRBV4-2 and TRBJ1-6, with TRBD1 matching over 12 bases. Germline trimming cut 6 bases from V and 8 bases from J; bases unmatched to any gene: 5. Germline V gene sequence: CDR1 LGHNA, CDR2 YNFKEQ. This CDR3 has 15 amino acids.

Only one count was recorded for this clonotype. The CDR3 protein is CASSSIVNTEAFF. DNA for the CDR3: TGCGCCAGCAGCTCGATAGTGAACACTGAAGCTTTCTTT. The V call is TRBV5-1, the J call TRBJ1-1; no reliable D call. The germline V gene has CDR1 SGHRS and CDR2 YFSETQ. The CDR3 is made up of 13 amino acids. Deletions cut 3 bases from V and 0 bases from J, with 6 bases between.

The chain joins TRBV2 to TRBJ2-5, with 12 bases that match TRBD2. V lost 7 bases, J lost 2 bases, and 2 bases stayed unmatched. Germline V gene lookup returns CDR1 SNHLY and CDR2 FYNNEI. CDR3 length: 14 amino acids. Written as DNA, the CDR3 is TGTGCCAGCAACCTAGCGGGGGGGCAAGAGACCCAGTACTTC. As protein: CASNLAGGQETQYF. Filled out from reference TRBV2 and TRBJ2-5, the complete variable domain reads EPEVTQTPSHQVTQMGQEVILRCVPISNHLYFYWYRQILGQKVEFLVSFYNNEISEKSEIFDDQFSVERPDGSNFTLKIRSTKLEDSAMYFCASNLAGGQETQYFGPGTRLLVL.

This clonotype has more than one count but fewer than ten. V gene TRBV20-1 combines with J gene TRBJ2-5; 7 nucleotides match TRBD2. With 3 bases clipped from V and 0 bases from J, the junction kept 4 bases outside the gene matches. This CDR3 contains 14 residues. The germline V gene encodes CDR1 DFQATT and CDR2 SNEGSKA (reference sequence). The CDR3 DNA reads as TGCAGTGCTAGTATGCGGGGGTACCAAGAGACCCAGTACTTC. Protein sequence: CSASMRGYQETQYF.

In its sample, this clonotype was seen many times. The CDR3 protein is CASSPRVGAGVWETQYF. CDR3 DNA: TGTGCCAGCAGTCCGAGGGTGGGAGCGGGAGTTTGGGAGACCCAGTACTTC. V usage is TRBV27 and J usage is TRBJ2-5; TRBD2 matches 8 bases. The trim removed 5 bases at V and 5 bases at J, leaving 16 bases unmatched. The CDR3 extends over 17 amino acids. Germline V gene sequence: CDR1 MNHEY, CDR2 SMNVEV (reference sequence).

V and J are TRBV4-1 and TRBJ2-3, with D perhaps TRBD1 (5 bases). Germline V gives CDR1 MGHRA, CDR2 YSYEKL. V shed 1 base and J shed 2 bases, with 13 bases lying between them. CDR3 length equals 16 residues. The CDR3 bases are TGCGCCAGCAGCCAAGTAAGGGGTTACCTCACAGATACGCAGTATTTT. Encoded protein: CASSQVRGYLTDTQYF.

V gene TRBV20-1 combines with J gene TRBJ2-5; 10 nucleotides align to TRBD1. With V trimmed by 3 bases and J by 1 base, 11 bases remained unmatched. CDR1 is DFQATT and CDR2 is SNEGSKA in the germline V gene (reference sequence). The CDR3 runs 17 residues. CDR3 DNA sequence: TGCAGTGCTAGTGCGGGACAGGGGCACCTTTTCCAAGAGACCCAGTACTTC. It codes for CSASAGQGHLFQETQYF.

This clonotype was counted a few times. The chain joins TRBV28 to TRBJ2-4, with D unclear. Matching the DNA end better, TRBJ2-7 makes the J call doubtful. CDR1 is MDHEN, CDR2 SYDVKM, per germline. The length of the CDR3 is 14 residues. The CDR3 protein is CASSWEIGLYEQYF. CDR3 coding DNA: TGTGCCAGCAGTTGGGAAATAGGCCTCTACGAGCAGTACTTC.

This clonotype was recorded only once. V is TRBV10-3 and J is TRBJ1-5; a weak D match, TRBD1 (5 bases). The CDR3 has 14 residues. The V gene's germline CDR1 is ENHRY and CDR2 SYGVKD. With 2 bases removed from V and 3 bases from J, the gap between germline ends came to 8 bases. CDR3 in DNA: TGTGCCATCAGTGAGCAGGGAAACAATCAGCCCCAGCATTTT. Protein sequence: CAISEQGNNQPQHF.

There are a few counts of this clonotype. The CDR3 loop is CASSQVQASLLGYTF. As DNA, the CDR3 is TGCGCCAGCAGCCAAGTCCAGGCCTCACTGCTCGGCTACACCTTC. The genes are TRBV4-3 and TRBJ1-2; D remains ambiguous. Germline CDR1 is LGHNA and CDR2 is YSLEER. V was pared by 1 base and J by 8 bases, with 17 bases between. CDR3 size: 15 residues.

This clonotype was detected a few times. The gene calls are TRBV28 and TRBJ1-2; 11 bases fit TRBD1. The CDR3 is 15 amino acids. The germline gives CDR1 MDHEN, CDR2 SYDVKM. The J segment lost 8 bases and the V segment lost 6 bases, leaving 11 bases of the junction unmatched. The DNA for the CDR3 is TGTGCCAGCAGCCTAATAGGGACAGGGGGGTACGGCTACACCTTC. Translated, it gives CASSLIGTGGYGYTF.

The chain employs TRBV5-1 and TRBJ2-3; 7 bases are shared with TRBD2. The germline gives CDR1 SGHRS, CDR2 YFSETQ. V trimming: 4 bases; J trimming: 6 bases; junction bases outside the gene matches: 17. The CDR3 consists of 17 residues. The chain's CDR3 is CASSTGLTSLNRDTQYF. The CDR3 DNA follows: TGCGCCAGCAGCACGGGACTGACTAGCCTAAATCGGGATACGCAGTATTTT.

The J gene is TRBJ1-2, the V gene TRBV24-1; D remains unclear. CDR1 KGHDR and CDR2 SFDVKD come from the germline V gene. The CDR3 runs 13 residues. The V gene lost 3 bases and the J gene lost 7 bases, with 11 bases spanning the gap. The CDR3: CATSDNRVAGYTF. The DNA for the CDR3 is TGTGCCACCAGTGATAATAGGGTTGCTGGCTACACCTTC.

This clonotype has just one count. This chain uses TRBV5-4 with TRBJ2-5, with TRBD2 matching over 10 bases. TRBJ2-7 explains the end of the DNA better; the J call may be wrong. Germline loops: CDR1 SGHNT, CDR2 YYREEE (reference sequence). The CDR3 runs to 16 residues. The DNA of the CDR3 is TGTGCCAGCAGCTCCCCCCTAGCGGGGGAGGTCTACGAGCAGTACTTC. It is translated as CASSSPLAGEVYEQYF.

This clonotype was detected only a few times. It may be a read error: a sequence one base away is much more abundant. The chain employs TRBV7-2 and TRBJ2-1; D unclear. Trimming stripped 3 bases from V and 5 bases from J, with 8 bases between. The germline CDR1 and CDR2 sequences are SGHTA and FQGNSA. This CDR3 is 13 amino acids long. The CDR3 spells CASSFQSDNEQFF. CDR3 in DNA: TGTGCCAGCAGCTTCCAGTCGGACAATGAGCAGTTCTTC.

This chain uses TRBV12-3 or TRBV12-4 with TRBJ1-1; no clear D. The CDR3 contains 14 residues. V was clipped by 3 bases and J by 1 base, with 9 bases between them. The chain's CDR3 is CASSLQAGNTEAFF. CDR3 bases: TGTGCCAGCAGTTTGCAGGCCGGGAACACTGAAGCTTTCTTT.

V and J are TRBV7-9 and TRBJ2-1, with D possibly TRBD1 on 5 matching bases. CDR3 length equals 13 residues. The V end lost 5 bases, the J end lost 11 bases, and 16 bases lay between the germline ends. Germline CDR1 SEHNR, CDR2 FQNEAQ (reference sequence). CDR3 region: CASSPHRQSQQFF. CDR3 in DNA: TGTGCCAGCAGCCCCCACCGACAGAGTCAGCAGTTCTTC.

The rearrangement uses TRBV12-3 or TRBV12-4 and TRBJ2-3, with TRBD2 matching 7 bases. There are 14 residues in the CDR3. With V trimmed by 6 bases and J by 3 bases, 6 bases remained unmatched. The CDR3 protein is CASSTGLLTDTQYF. The CDR3 region has the DNA TGTGCCAGCAGCACGGGACTATTGACAGATACGCAGTATTTT.

The CDR3 here is CASSHRRPPRETQYF. The CDR3 DNA is TGTGCCAGCAGCCATAGGAGGCCCCCACGGGAGACCCAGTACTTC. V gene TRBV3-1 combines with J gene TRBJ2-5; a weak D match, TRBD2 (5 bases). This CDR3 region has 15 residues. Germline V lookup: CDR1 LGHDT, CDR2 YNNKEL (reference sequence). V was clipped by 3 bases and J by 5 bases, with 16 bases between them.